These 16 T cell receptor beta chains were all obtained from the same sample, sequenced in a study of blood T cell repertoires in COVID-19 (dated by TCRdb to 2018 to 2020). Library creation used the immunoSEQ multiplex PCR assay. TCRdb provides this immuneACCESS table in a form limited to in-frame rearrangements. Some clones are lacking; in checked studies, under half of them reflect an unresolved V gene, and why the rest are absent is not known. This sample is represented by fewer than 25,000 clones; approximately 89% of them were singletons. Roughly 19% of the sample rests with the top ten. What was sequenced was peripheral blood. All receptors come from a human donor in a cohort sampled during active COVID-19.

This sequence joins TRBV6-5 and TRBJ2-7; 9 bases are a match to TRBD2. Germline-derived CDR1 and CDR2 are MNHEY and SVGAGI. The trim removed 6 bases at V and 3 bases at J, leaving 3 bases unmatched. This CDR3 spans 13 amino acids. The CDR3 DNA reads TGTGCCAGCAGACCGACTAGCGGCTACGAGCAGTACTTC. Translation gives CASRPTSGYEQYF.

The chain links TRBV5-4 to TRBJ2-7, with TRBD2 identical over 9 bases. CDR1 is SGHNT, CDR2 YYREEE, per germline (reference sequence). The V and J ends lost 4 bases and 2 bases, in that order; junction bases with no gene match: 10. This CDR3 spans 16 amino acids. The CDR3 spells CASSKGGLASPYEQYF. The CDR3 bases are TGTGCCAGCAGCAAGGGGGGACTAGCTAGTCCCTACGAGCAGTACTTC.

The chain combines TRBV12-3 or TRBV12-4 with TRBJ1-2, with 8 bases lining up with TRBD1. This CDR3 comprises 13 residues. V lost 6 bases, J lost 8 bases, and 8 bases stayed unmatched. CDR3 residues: CASSPDRAVGYTF. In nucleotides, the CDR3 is TGTGCCAGCAGCCCGGACAGGGCGGTCGGCTACACCTTC.

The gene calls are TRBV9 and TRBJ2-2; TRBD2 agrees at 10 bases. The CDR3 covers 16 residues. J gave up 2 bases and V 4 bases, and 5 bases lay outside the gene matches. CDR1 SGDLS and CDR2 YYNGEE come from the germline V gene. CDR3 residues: CASSRGTSANTGELFF. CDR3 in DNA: TGTGCCAGCAGCCGGGGGACTAGCGCTAACACCGGGGAGCTGTTTTTT. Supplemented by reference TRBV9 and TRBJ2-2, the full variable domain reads DSGVTQTPKHLITATGQRVTLRCSPRSGDLSVYWYQQSLDQGLQFLIQYYNGEERAKGNILERFSAQQFPDLHSELNLSSLELGDSALYFCASSRGTSANTGELFFGEGSRLTVL.

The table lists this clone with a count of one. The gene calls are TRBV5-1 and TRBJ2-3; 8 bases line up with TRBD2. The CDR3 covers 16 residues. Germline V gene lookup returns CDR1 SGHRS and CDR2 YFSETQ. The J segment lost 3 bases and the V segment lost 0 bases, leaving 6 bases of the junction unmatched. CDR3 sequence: CASSLGELAGTDTQYF. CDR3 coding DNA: TGCGCCAGCAGCTTGGGGGAGCTAGCGGGTACAGATACGCAGTATTTT.

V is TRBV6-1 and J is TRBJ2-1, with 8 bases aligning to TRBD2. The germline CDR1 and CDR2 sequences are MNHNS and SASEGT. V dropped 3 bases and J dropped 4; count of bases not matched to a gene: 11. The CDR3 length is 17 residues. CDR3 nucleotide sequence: TGTGCCAGCAGTGAGGTGGCTAGCGGGTTAAAATACAATGAGCAGTTCTTC. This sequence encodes CASSEVASGLKYNEQFF.

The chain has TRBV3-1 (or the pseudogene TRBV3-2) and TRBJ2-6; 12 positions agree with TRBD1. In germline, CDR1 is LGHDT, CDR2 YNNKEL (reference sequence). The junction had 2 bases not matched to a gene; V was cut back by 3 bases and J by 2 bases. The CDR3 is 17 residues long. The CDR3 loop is CASSHRDRGPGANVLTF. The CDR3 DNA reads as TGTGCCAGCAGCCACCGGGACAGGGGGCCTGGGGCCAACGTCCTGACTTTC.

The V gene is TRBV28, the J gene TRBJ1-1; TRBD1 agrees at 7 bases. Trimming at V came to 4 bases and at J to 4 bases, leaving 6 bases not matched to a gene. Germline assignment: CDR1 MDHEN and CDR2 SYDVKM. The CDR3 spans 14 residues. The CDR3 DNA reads TGTGCCAGCAGTTACAGGACAGGAGTCACTGAAGCTTTCTTT. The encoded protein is CASSYRTGVTEAFF.

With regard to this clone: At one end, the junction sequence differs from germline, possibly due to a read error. The CDR3 DNA reads TGTGCCAGTAGTCTAGATCGCGGTTTCCAAGAGACCCAGTACTTC. This gives the protein CASSLDRGFQETQYF. The V and J genes are TRBV19 and TRBJ2-5; D is unresolved. The CDR3 loop spans 15 amino acids. Per germline, CDR1 LNHDA and CDR2 SQIVND (reference sequence).

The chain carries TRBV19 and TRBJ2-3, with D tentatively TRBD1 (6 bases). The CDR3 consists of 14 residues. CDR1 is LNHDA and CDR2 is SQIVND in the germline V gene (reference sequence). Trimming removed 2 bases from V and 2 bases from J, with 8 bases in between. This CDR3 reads CASSIQGNTDTQYF. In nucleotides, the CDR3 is TGTGCCAGTAGTATACAGGGGAACACAGATACGCAGTATTTT.

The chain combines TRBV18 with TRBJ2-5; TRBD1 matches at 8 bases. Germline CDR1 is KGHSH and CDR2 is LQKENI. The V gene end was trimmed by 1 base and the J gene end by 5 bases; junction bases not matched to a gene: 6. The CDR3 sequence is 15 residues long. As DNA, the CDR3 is TGTGCCAGCTCACCACGGCAGGGGGCGGAGGAGACCCAGTACTTC. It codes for CASSPRQGAEETQYF.

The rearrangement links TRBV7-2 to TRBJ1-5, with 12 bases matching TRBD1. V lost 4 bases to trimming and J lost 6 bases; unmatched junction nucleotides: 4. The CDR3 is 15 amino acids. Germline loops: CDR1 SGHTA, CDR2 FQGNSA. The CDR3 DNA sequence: TGTGCCAGCAGCTGGGGACAGGGGGCTGTTCAGCCCCAGCATTTT. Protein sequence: CASSWGQGAVQPQHF.

The CDR3 protein is CASSQSDRGNYNEQFF. The CDR3, as DNA: TGTGCCAGCAGCCAATCAGACAGGGGGAATTACAATGAGCAGTTCTTC. The V call is TRBV14, the J call TRBJ2-1, with TRBD1 identical over 9 bases. In germline, CDR1 is SGHDN, CDR2 FVKESK. V lost 2 bases and J lost 4; bases outside the gene matches: 6. The CDR3 is 16 residues long.

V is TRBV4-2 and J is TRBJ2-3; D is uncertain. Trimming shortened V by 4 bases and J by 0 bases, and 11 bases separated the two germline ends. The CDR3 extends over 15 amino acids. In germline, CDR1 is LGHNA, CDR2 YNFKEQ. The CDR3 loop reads CASSPGHLSTDTQYF. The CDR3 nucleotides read TGTGCCAGCAGCCCAGGCCACTTAAGCACAGATACGCAGTATTTT.

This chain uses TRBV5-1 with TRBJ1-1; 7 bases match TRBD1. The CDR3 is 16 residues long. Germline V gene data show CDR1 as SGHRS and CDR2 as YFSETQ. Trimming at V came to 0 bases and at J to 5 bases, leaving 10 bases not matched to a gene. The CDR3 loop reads CASSLAGPGGGTEAFF. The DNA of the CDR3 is TGCGCCAGCAGCTTGGCCGGGCCAGGGGGTGGGACTGAAGCTTTCTTT.

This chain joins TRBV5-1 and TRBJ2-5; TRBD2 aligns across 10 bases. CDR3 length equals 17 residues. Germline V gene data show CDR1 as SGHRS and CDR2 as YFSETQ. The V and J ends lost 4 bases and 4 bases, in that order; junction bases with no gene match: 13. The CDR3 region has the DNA TGCGCCAGCAGCGACCAACCCCTAGCGGGGGTTGGAGAGACCCAGTACTTC. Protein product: CASSDQPLAGVGETQYF.